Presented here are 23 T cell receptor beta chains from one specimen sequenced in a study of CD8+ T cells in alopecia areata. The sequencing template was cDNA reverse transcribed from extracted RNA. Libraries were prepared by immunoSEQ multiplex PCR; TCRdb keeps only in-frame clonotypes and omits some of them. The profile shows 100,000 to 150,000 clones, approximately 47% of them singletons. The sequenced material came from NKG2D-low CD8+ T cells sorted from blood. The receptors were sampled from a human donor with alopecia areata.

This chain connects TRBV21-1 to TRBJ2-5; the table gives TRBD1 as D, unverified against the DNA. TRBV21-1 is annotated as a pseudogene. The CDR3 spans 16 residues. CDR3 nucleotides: TGTGCCAGCAGCAAAAGAGAGGACAGGGGCCAAGAGACCCAGTACTTC. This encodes CASSKREDRGQETQYF.

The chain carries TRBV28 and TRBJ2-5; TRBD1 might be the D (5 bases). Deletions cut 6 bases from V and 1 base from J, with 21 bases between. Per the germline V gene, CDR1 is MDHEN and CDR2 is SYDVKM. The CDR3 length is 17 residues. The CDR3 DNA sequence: TGTGCCAGCAGCTTCCCACTCCTCGACAGTAGCCAAGAGACCCAGTACTTC. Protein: CASSFPLLDSSQETQYF.

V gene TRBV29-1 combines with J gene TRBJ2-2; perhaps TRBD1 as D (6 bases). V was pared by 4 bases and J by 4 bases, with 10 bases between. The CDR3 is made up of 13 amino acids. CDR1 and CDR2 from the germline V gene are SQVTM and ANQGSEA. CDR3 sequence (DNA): TGCAGCGTTGGGACAGCCCTCACCGGGGAGCTGTTTTTT. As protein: CSVGTALTGELFF.

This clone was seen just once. In DNA, the CDR3 is TGTGCCTACACACAACATGACAGGCCAGATACGCAGTATTTT. Amino acid sequence: CAYTQHDRPDTQYF. The V call is TRBV30, the J call TRBJ2-3, with D possibly being TRBD1 (6 bases). V was shortened by 7 bases and J by 4 bases, with 18 bases between the two germline ends. Germline loops: CDR1 GTSNPN, CDR2 SVGIG (reference sequence). The CDR3 has 14 amino acids.

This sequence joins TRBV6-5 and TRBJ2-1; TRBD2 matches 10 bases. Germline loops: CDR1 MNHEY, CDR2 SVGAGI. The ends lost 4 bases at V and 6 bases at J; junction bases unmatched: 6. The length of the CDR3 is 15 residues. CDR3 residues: CASSWLAGEGNEQFF. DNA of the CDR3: TGTGCCAGCAGTTGGCTAGCGGGAGAAGGCAATGAGCAGTTCTTC.

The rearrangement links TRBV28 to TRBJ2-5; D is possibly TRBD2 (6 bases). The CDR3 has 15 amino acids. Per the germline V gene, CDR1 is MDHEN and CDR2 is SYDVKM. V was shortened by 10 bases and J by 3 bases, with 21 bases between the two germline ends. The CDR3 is CATVLGGDTEETQYF. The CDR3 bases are TGTGCCACAGTATTAGGCGGGGATACCGAAGAGACCCAGTACTTC.

CDR3 sequence: CSGKTNLNGELFF. CDR3 DNA: TGCAGCGGAAAAACAAATCTTAACGGGGAGCTGTTTTTT. V usage is TRBV29-1 and J usage is TRBJ2-2; D remains ambiguous. Looked up from germline, CDR1 is SQVTM and CDR2 is ANQGSEA. The CDR3 extends over 13 amino acids. V lost 7 bases to trimming and J lost 7 bases, with 16 bases between them.

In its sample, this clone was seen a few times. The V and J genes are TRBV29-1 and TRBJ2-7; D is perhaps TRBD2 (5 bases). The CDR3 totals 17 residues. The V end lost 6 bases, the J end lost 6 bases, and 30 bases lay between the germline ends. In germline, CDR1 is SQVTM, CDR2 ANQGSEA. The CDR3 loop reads CSVIARNTNTLEAEQYF. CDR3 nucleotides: TGCAGCGTCATTGCCCGTAATACGAATACACTAGAGGCCGAGCAGTACTTC.

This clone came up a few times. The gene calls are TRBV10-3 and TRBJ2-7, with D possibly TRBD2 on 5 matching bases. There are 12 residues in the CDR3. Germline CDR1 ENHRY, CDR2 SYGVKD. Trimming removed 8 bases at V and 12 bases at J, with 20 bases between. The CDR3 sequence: CAILDLGGAWYF. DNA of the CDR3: TGTGCCATCCTTGATCTCGGAGGCGCGTGGTACTTC.

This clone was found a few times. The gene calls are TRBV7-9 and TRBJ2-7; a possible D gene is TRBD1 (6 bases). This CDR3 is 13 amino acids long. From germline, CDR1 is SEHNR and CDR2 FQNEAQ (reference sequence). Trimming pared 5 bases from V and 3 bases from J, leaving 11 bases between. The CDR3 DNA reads TGTGCCAGCAGCCCCGGGACAAGCTACGAGCAGTACTTC. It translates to CASSPGTSYEQYF.

The CDR3 loop reads CSERQGADYGYTF. CDR3 nucleotides: TGCAGCGAAAGACAGGGGGCAGACTATGGCTACACCTTC. V and J are TRBV29-1 and TRBJ1-2; 10 nucleotides agree with TRBD1. The CDR3 sequence is 13 residues long. Germline CDR1 is SQVTM and CDR2 is ANQGSEA. After removal of 7 bases from V and 3 bases from J, the junction contained 5 bases not matched to a gene.

The DNA for the CDR3 is TGTGCCAGCCGCGGGGGCGACAACTATGGCTACACCTTC. Protein: CASRGGDNYGYTF. The chain joins TRBV6-5 to TRBJ1-2, with a tentative D call TRBD1 (6 bases). This CDR3 has 13 residues. CDR1 is MNHEY, CDR2 SVGAGI, per germline. V was shortened by 8 bases and J by 2 bases, with 12 bases between the two germline ends.

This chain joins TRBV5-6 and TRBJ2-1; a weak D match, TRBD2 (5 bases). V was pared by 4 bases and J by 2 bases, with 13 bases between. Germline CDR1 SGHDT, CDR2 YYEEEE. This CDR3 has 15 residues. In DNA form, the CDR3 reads TGTGCCAGCAGCCCTCCGGGAACCACCTACAATGAGCAGTTCTTC. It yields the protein CASSPPGTTYNEQFF.

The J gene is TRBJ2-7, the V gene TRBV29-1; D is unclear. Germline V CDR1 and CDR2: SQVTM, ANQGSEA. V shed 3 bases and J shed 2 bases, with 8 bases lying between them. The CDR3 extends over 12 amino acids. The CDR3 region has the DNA TGCAGCGTTGAGTTCGTTCCCTACGAGCAGTACTTC. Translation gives CSVEFVPYEQYF.

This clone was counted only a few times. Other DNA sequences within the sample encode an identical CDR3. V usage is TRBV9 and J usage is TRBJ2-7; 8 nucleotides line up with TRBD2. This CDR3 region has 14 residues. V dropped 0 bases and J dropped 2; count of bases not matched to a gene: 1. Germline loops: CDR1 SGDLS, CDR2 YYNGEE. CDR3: CASSVGGGTYEQYF. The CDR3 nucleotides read TGTGCCAGCAGCGTAGGCGGGGGGACCTACGAGCAGTACTTC.

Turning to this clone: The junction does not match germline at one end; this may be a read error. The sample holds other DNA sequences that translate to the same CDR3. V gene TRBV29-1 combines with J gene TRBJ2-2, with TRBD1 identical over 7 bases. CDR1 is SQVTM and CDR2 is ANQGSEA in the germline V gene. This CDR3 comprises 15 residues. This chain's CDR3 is CSVFDVQGNTGELFF. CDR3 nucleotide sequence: TGCAGCGTTTTTGATGTACAGGGGAACACCGGGGAGCTTTTTTTT.

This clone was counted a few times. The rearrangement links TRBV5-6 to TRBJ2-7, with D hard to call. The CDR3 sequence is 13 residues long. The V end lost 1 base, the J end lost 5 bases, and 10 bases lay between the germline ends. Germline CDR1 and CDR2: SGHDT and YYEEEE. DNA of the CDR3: TGTGCCAGCAGCTTGATCAGGTCCCACGAGCAGTACTTC. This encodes CASSLIRSHEQYF.

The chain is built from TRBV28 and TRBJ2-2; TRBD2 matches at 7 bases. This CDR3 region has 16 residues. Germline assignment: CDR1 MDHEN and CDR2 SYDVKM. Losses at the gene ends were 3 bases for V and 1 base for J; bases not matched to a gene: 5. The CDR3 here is CASSFERGLNTGELFF. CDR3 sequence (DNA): TGTGCCAGCAGTTTTGAGCGGGGCCTGAACACCGGGGAGCTGTTTTTT.

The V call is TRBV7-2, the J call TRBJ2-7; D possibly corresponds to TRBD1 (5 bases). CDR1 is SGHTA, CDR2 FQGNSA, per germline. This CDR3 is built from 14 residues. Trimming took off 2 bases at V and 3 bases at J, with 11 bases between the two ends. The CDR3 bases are TGTGCCAGCAGCTTAAGCCCGGACAACTACGAGCAGTACTTC. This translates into CASSLSPDNYEQYF.

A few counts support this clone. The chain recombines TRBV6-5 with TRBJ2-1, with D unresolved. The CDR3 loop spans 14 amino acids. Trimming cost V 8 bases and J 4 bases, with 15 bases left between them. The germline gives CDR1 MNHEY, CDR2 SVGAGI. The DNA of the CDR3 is TGTGCCAGCGCATACGGCGGAAATTACAATGAGCAGTTCTTC. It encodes CASAYGGNYNEQFF.

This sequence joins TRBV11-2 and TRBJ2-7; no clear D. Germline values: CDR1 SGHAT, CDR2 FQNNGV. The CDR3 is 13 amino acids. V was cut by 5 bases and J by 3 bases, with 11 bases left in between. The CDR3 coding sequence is TGTGCCAGCAGCGCGGCAGCTGACTACGAGCAGTACTTC. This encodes CASSAAADYEQYF. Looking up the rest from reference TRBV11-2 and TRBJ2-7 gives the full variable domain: EAGVAQSPRYKIIEKRQSVAFWCNPISGHATLYWYQQILGQGPKLLIQFQNNGVVDDSQLPKDRFSAERLKGVDSTLKIQPAKLEDSAVYLCASSAAADYEQYFGPGTRLTVT.

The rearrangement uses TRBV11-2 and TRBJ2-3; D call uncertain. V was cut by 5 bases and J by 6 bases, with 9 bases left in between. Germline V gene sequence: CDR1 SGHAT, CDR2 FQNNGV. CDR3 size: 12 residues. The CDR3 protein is CASSASHDTQYF. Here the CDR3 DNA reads TGTGCCAGCAGCGCCAGCCACGATACGCAGTATTTT.

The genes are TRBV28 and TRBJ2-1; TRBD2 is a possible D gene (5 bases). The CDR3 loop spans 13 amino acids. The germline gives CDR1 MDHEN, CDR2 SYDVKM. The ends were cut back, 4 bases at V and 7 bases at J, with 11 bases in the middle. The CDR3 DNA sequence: TGTGCCAGCAGTTCCAGGACTCAGAATGAGCAGTTCTTC. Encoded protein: CASSSRTQNEQFF.